Listed below are T cell receptor beta chains from one sample, sequenced in a study of blood T cell repertoires in COVID-19. The data were produced by immunoSEQ multiplex PCR, yet TCRdb's version contains in-frame clones alone and is incomplete. The sample contains approximately 82,000 clones, 80% to 95% of which appear only once. Sequences were obtained from peripheral blood. Receptor source: a woman in her sixties with active COVID-19. Both conserved end residues are trimmed from each CDR3. The order of the fields is J gene, V gene, clone size, CDR3 protein. The size of a clone is reported for some rows only, either as once, few or many, or as a class for expanded clones.

TRBJ1-3	TRBV18	.	ASSPGEWPAGNTIY
TRBJ1-6	TRBV6-1	.	ASSEAGRGRNYGSPLH
TRBJ1-2	TRBV3-1/TRBV3-2	.	ASSPIGGVGAGAGYT
TRBJ2-5	TRBV5-1	.	ASSLGGEKQETQY
TRBJ2-7	TRBV11-1	few	ASSFGTLTSYEQY
TRBJ2-3	TRBV7-2	.	ASSLFAVTSTDTQY
TRBJ2-1	TRBV6-4	.	ASGPLLRGLLGNEQF
TRBJ1-5	TRBV30	.	AWSVAGISNQPQH
TRBJ2-6	TRBV7-9	once	ASSPLRGSGANVLT
TRBJ2-7	TRBV28	.	ASSLLGQIDEQY
TRBJ2-2	TRBV29-1	once	SVGLASNTGELF
TRBJ1-5	TRBV24-1	.	ATSDLPGQPQH
TRBJ1-6	TRBV28	.	ATSPNPGTGGSVSLH
TRBJ2-7	TRBV15	.	ATSGLGQANYEQY
TRBJ2-2	TRBV3-1/TRBV3-2	.	ASRHRQGRQREIGELF
TRBJ2-1	TRBV7-9	.	ASTTGTRSNEQF
TRBJ1-4	TRBV18	.	ASSASGTGIEKLF
TRBJ2-5	TRBV6-4	few	ASSVGAGNTQY
TRBJ1-5	TRBV6-2/TRBV6-3	once	ASSPIGGNQPQH
TRBJ2-1	TRBV7-9	.	ASRQLGLAGGLNEQF
TRBJ1-5	TRBV5-5	.	ASSLNSDYNQPQH
TRBJ2-6	TRBV5-1	.	ASSLARASGANVLT
TRBJ2-7	TRBV29-1	.	SVDSGPPRTY
TRBJ2-3	TRBV12-3/TRBV12-4	.	ASSSGGTDTQY
TRBJ2-2	TRBV11-3	.	ASTITGELF
TRBJ2-3	TRBV19	.	ASSILSGTSGTDTQY
TRBJ2-3	TRBV30	.	AWSDGSTDTQY
TRBJ1-2	TRBV13	few	ASSFDGQGGYGYT
TRBJ1-2	TRBV7-9	.	ASNTILAGLGSYGYT
TRBJ1-1	TRBV24-1	.	ATGDTMNTEAF
TRBJ2-7	TRBV28	.	ASSASGSPTREQY
TRBJ1-6	TRBV11-3	.	ASSLGRDSPLH
TRBJ2-7	TRBV10-1	.	ASSSDREGPYEQY
TRBJ1-6	TRBV5-6	.	ASSLVGGRGFSYNSPLH
TRBJ1-5	TRBV19	.	ASSIVPTGQNQPQH
TRBJ2-7	TRBV18	.	ASSPQGGPYEQY
TRBJ2-1	TRBV10-1	.	ASSESLVNNEQF
TRBJ2-5	TRBV4-1	.	ASSPHLAGGQETQY
TRBJ1-2	TRBV18	.	ASSKGQGYGYT
TRBJ2-3	TRBV4-3	once	ASGWTADTQY